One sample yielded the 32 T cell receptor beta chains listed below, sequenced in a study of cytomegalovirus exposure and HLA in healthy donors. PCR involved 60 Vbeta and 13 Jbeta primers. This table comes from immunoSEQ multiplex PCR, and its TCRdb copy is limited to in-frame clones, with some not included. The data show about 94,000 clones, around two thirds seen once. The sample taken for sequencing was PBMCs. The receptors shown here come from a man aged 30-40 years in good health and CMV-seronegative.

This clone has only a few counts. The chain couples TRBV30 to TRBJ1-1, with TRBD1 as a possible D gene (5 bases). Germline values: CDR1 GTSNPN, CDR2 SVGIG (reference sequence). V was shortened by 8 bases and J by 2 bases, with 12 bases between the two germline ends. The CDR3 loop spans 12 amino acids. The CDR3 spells CAIADTNTEAFF. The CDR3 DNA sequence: TGTGCCATAGCGGACACCAACACTGAAGCTTTCTTT.

DNA of the CDR3: TGTGCCTGGAGTGTACCTAGACCCGGCACCTATAATTCACCCCTCCACTTT. Amino acids: CAWSVPRPGTYNSPLHF. The chain recombines TRBV30 with TRBJ1-6, with unresolved D. Germline lookup yields CDR1 GTSNPN and CDR2 SVGIG (reference sequence). Deletions cut 0 bases from V and 2 bases from J, with 14 bases between. The CDR3 extends over 17 amino acids.

As DNA, the CDR3 is TGTGCCAGCAGTTTATCGGGGGGGCAAGAGACCCAGTACTTC. Translation gives CASSLSGGQETQYF. The chain is built from TRBV27 and TRBJ2-5; 7 nucleotides line up with TRBD2. The V gene's germline CDR1 is MNHEY and CDR2 SMNVEV (reference sequence). CDR3 length: 14 residues. Germline trimming cut 0 bases from V and 2 bases from J; bases unmatched to any gene: 0.

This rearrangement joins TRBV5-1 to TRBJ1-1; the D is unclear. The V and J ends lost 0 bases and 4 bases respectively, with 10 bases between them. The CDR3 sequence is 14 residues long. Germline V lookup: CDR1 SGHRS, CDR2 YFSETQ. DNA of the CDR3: TGCGCCAGCAGCTTGGAGTCCGGGTTCACTGAAGCTTTCTTT. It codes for CASSLESGFTEAFF.

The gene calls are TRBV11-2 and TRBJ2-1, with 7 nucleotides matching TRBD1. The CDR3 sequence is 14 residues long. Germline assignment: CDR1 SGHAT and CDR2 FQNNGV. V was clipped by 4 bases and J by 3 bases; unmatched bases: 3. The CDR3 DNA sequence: TGTGCCAGCAGCTCCCGGACAGGCTACAATGAGCAGTTCTTC. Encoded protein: CASSSRTGYNEQFF.

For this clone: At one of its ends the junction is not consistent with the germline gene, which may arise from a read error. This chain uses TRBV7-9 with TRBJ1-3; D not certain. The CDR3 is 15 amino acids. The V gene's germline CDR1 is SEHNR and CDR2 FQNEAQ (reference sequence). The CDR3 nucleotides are TGTTCCAGCAGCCCGAGCGGTAGCTCTGGAAACACCATATATTTT. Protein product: CSSSPSGSSGNTIYF.

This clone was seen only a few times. CDR3 in amino acids: CASSQTGTRRFTDTQYF. The CDR3 DNA is TGTGCCAGCAGCCAAACCGGGACACGACGATTCACAGATACGCAGTATTTT. V gene TRBV21-1 combines with J gene TRBJ2-3; the table gives TRBD1 as D, unverified against the DNA. TRBV21-1 is recorded as a pseudogene. The CDR3 totals 17 residues.

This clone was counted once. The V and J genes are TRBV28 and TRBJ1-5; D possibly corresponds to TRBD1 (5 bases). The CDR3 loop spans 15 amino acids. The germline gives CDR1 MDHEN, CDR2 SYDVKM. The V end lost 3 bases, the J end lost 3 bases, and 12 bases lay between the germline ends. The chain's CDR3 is CASSLIQVPNQPQHF. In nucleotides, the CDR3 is TGTGCCAGCAGTTTGATACAGGTTCCCAATCAGCCCCAGCATTTT.

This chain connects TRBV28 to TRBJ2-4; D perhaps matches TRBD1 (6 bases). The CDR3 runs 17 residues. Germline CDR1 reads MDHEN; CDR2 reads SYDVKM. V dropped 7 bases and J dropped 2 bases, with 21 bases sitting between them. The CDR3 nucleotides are TGTGCCAGCAAACTCTCAGGGGTTGATGGGTCCAAAAACATTCAGTACTTC. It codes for CASKLSGVDGSKNIQYF.

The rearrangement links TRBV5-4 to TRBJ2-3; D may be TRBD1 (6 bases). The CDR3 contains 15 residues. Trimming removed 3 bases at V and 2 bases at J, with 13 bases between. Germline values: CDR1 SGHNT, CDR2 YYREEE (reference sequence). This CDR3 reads CASSSQQGNTDTQYF. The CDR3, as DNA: TGTGCCAGCAGCTCTCAACAGGGAAACACAGATACGCAGTATTTT.

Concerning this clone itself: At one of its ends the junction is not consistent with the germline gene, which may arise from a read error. DNA for the CDR3: TGTTCCAGCAGCTTAGAGGGGGGGGCTATAGGTCAGCCCCAGCATTTT. It translates to CSSSLEGGAIGQPQHF. The chain couples TRBV7-9 to TRBJ1-5; a possible D gene is TRBD1 (6 bases). CDR3 length: 16 residues. Germline V gene data show CDR1 as SEHNR and CDR2 as FQNEAQ (reference sequence). Filled out from reference TRBV7-9 and TRBJ1-5, the complete variable domain reads DTGVSQNPRHKITKRGQNVTFRCDPISEHNRLYWYRQTLGQGPEFLTYFQNEAQLEKSRLLSDRFSAERPKGSFSTLEIQRTEQGDSAMYLCSSSLEGGAIGQPQHFGDGTRLSIL.

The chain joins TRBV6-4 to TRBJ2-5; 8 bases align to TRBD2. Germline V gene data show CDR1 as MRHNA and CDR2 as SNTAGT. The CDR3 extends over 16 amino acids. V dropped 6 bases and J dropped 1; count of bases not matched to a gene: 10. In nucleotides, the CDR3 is TGTGCCAGCAGAACCTTTTCGCGGGAGGCCCAAGAGACCCAGTACTTC. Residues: CASRTFSREAQETQYF.

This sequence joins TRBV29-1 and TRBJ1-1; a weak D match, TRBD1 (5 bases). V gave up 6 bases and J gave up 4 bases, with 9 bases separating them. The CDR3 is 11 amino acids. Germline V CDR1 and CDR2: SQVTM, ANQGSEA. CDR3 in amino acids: CSVRVATEAFF. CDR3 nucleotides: TGCAGCGTCAGGGTTGCCACTGAAGCTTTCTTT.

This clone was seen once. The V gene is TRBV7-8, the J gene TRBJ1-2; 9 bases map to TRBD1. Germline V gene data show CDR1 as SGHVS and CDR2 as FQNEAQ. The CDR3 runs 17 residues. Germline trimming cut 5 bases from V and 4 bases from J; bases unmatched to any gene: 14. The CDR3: CASSPYRTGGIGYGYTF. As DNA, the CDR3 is TGTGCCAGCAGCCCCTATAGAACAGGGGGCATCGGCTATGGCTACACCTTC.

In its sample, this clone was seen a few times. The CDR3 here is CASSVWLAGITDTQYF. The CDR3 nucleotides read TGTGCCAGCAGTGTGTGGCTAGCGGGAATCACAGATACGCAGTATTTT. The rearrangement links TRBV25-1 to TRBJ2-3; TRBD2 aligns across 9 bases. With 4 bases clipped from V and 2 bases from J, the junction kept 7 bases outside the gene matches. The germline gives CDR1 MGHDK, CDR2 SYGVNS. This CDR3 is 16 amino acids long.

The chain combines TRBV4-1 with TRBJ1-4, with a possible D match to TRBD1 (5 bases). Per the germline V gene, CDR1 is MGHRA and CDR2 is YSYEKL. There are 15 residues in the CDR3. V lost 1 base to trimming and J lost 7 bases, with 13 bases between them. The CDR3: CASSQGRGVGEKLFF. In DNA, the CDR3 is TGCGCCAGCAGCCAAGGTCGGGGGGTGGGTGAAAAACTGTTTTTT.

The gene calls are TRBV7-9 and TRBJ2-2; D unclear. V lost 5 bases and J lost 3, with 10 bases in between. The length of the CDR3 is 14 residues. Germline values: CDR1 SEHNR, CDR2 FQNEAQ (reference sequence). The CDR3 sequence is CASSLRLHTGELFF. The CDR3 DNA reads TGTGCCAGCAGCCTAAGACTTCACACCGGGGAGCTGTTTTTT.

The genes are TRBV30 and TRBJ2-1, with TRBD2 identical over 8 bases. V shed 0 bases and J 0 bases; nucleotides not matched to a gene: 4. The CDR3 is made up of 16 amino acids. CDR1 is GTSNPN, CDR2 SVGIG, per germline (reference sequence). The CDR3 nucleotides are TGTGCCTGGAGTGTGAGGCGGGAGGCCTCCTACAATGAGCAGTTCTTC. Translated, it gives CAWSVRREASYNEQFF.

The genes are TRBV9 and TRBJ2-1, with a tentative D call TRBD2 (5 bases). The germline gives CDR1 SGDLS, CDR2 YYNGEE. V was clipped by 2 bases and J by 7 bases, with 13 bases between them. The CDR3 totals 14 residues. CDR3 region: CASSVDGMANEQFF. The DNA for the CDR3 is TGTGCCAGCAGCGTCGACGGGATGGCGAATGAGCAGTTCTTC.

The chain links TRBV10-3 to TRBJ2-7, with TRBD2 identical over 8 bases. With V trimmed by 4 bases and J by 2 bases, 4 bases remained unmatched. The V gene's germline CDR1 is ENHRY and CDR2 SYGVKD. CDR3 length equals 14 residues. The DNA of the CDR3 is TGTGCCATCAGTGTGGTCGGGGGGGCCTACGAGCAGTACTTC. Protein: CAISVVGGAYEQYF.

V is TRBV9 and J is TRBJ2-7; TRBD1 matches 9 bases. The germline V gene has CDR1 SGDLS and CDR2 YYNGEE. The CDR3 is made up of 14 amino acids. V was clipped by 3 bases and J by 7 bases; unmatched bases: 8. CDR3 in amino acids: CASSDGTGFLEQYF. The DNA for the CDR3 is TGTGCCAGCAGCGACGGGACAGGGTTTCTAGAGCAGTACTTC.

CDR3 nucleotide sequence: TGTGCCAGCTCACCAATCTTCCCAGGGAACAGTCAGCCCCAGCATTTT. This gives the protein CASSPIFPGNSQPQHF. This rearrangement joins TRBV18 to TRBJ1-5, with a possible D match to TRBD1 (5 bases). The germline V and J ends were trimmed by 2 bases and 6 bases, with 17 bases remaining between them. Germline CDR1 reads KGHSH; CDR2 reads LQKENI. The length of the CDR3 is 16 residues.

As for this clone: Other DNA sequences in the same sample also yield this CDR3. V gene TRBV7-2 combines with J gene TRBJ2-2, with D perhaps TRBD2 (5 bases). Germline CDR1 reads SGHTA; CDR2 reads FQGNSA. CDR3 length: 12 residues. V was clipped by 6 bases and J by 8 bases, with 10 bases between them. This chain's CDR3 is CASSLGVGELFF. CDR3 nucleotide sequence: TGTGCCAGCAGTCTCGGGGTAGGGGAGCTGTTTTTT.

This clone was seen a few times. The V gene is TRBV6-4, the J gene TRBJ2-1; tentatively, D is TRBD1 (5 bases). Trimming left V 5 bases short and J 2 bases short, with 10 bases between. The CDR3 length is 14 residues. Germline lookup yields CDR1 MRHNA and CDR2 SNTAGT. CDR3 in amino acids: CASSMGPTYNEQFF. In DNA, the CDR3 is TGTGCCAGCAGTATGGGGCCAACCTACAATGAGCAGTTCTTC.

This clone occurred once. CDR3 nucleotides: TGTGCCAGCAGCCCTAGGGGATCAAATGAAAAACTGTTTTTT. Protein: CASSPRGSNEKLFF. V usage is TRBV11-2 and J usage is TRBJ1-4; D might be TRBD1 (5 bases). The V gene's germline CDR1 is SGHAT and CDR2 FQNNGV. The CDR3 has 14 residues. The V end was cut by 5 bases, the J end by 5 bases, with 12 bases between.

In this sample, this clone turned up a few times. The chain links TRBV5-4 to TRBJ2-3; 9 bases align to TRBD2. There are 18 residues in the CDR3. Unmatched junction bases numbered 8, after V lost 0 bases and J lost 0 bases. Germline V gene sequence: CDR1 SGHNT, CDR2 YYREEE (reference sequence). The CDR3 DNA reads TGTGCCAGCAGCTTGGCCGTTCTAGCGGGGACAAGCACAGATACGCAGTATTTT. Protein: CASSLAVLAGTSTDTQYF. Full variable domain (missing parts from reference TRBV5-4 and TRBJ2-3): ETGVTQSPTHLIKTRGQQVTLRCSSQSGHNTVSWYQQALGQGPQFIFQYYREEENGRGNFPPRFSGLQFPNYSSELNVNALELDDSALYLCASSLAVLAGTSTDTQYFGPGTRLTVL.

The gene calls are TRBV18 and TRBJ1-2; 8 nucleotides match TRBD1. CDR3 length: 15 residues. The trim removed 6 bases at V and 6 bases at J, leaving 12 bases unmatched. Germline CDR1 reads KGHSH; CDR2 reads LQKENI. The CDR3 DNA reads TGTGCCAGCTCGGCTGCCCGACAGGGGAGGGATGGCTACACCTTC. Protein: CASSAARQGRDGYTF.

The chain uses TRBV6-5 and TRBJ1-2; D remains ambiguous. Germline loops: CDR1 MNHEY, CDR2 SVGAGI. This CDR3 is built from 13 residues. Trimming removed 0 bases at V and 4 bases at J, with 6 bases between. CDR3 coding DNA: TGTGCCAGCAGTTACTCGGGCCTCTATGGCTACACCTTC. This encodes CASSYSGLYGYTF.

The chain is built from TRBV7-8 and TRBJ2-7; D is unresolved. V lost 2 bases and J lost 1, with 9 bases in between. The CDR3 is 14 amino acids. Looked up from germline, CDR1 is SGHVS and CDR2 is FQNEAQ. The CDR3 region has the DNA TGTGCCAGCAGCTTATCCGGCAGGTCCTACGAGCAGTACTTC. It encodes CASSLSGRSYEQYF.

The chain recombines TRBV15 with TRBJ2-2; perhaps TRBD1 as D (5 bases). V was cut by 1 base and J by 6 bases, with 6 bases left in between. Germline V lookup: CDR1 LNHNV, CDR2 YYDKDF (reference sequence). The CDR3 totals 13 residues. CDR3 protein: CATSRGGPGELFF. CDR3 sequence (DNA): TGTGCCACCAGCAGAGGGGGCCCCGGGGAGCTGTTTTTT.

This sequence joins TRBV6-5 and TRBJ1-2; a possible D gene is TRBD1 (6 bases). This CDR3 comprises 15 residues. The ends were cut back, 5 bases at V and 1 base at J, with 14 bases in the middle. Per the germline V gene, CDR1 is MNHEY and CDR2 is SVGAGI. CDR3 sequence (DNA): TGTGCCAGCAGTCGAGGACAGACACTTAACTATGGCTACACCTTC. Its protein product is CASSRGQTLNYGYTF.

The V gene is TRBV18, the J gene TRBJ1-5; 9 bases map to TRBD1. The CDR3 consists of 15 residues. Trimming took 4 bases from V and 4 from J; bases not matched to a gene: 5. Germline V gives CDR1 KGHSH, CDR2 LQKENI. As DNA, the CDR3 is TGTGCCAGCTCACTGGGACAGGGAACTAATCAGCCCCAGCATTTT. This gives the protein CASSLGQGTNQPQHF. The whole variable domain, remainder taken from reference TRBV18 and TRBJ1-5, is NAGVMQNPRHLVRRRGQEARLRCSPMKGHSHVYWYRQLPEEGLKFMVYLQKENIIDESGMPKERFSAEFPKEGPSILRIQQVVRGDSAAYFCASSLGQGTNQPQHFGDGTRLSIL.